The 23 T cell receptor beta chains below come from one sample, sequenced in a study of CD8+ T cells in alopecia areata. It was cDNA, reverse transcribed from extracted RNA, that served as the sequencing template. Assay used: immunoSEQ multiplex PCR; TCRdb lists only in-frame clones, some missing. Of about 130,000 clones in the sample, about 50% were seen once. The specimen was CD8+ T cells sorted from blood, collected at week 0. The receptors stem from a human donor with alopecia areata.

CDR3 region: CASSQALAGWETQYF. CDR3 nucleotides: TGCGCCAGCAGCCAAGCACTAGCGGGGTGGGAGACCCAGTACTTC. The chain links TRBV4-3 to TRBJ2-5, with 10 positions matching TRBD2. Germline loops: CDR1 LGHNA, CDR2 YSLEER. After removal of 1 base from V and 5 bases from J, the junction contained 4 bases not matched to a gene. The CDR3 runs 15 residues.

Of note for this clone: A much larger clone lies one base from this, so it may be a read error. This specimen includes other DNA sequences encoding the same CDR3. This chain links TRBV6-5 with TRBJ1-1, with D maybe TRBD1 (5 bases). The CDR3 consists of 12 residues. V was clipped by 7 bases and J by 2 bases, with 8 bases between them. Germline V gives CDR1 MNHEY, CDR2 SVGAGI. The chain's CDR3 is CASNQGNTEAFF. Here the CDR3 DNA reads TGTGCCAGCAACCAGGGTAACACTGAAGCTTTCTTT.

The chain employs TRBV7-2 and TRBJ2-5; 8 bases are shared with TRBD2. CDR1 is SGHTA, CDR2 FQGNSA, per germline. This CDR3 region has 17 residues. V gave up 5 bases and J gave up 5 bases; unmatched junction bases: 16. CDR3: CASSPVVRGVSRETQYF. The CDR3 bases are TGTGCCAGCAGCCCGGTCGTGCGGGGGGTGTCAAGGGAGACCCAGTACTTC. The whole variable domain, filled in from reference TRBV7-2 and TRBJ2-5, reads GAGVSQSPSNKVTEKGKDVELRCDPISGHTALYWYRQSLGQGLEFLIYFQGNSAPDKSGLPSDRFSAERTGGSVSTLTIQRTQQEDSAVYLCASSPVVRGVSRETQYFGPGTRLLVL.

With regard to this clone: A much larger clone lies a single base off, so this may be a read error. Other DNA sequences within the sample encode an identical CDR3. The rearrangement joins TRBV6-5 to TRBJ2-7; D remains unclear. Trimming cost V 6 bases and J 3 bases, with 3 bases left between them. The CDR3 spans 10 residues. Germline-derived CDR1 and CDR2 are MNHEY and SVGAGI. The CDR3 sequence: CASRDYEQYF. As DNA, the CDR3 is TGTGCCAGCAGAGACTACGAGCAGTACTTC.

This clone was seen a few times. The chain recombines TRBV5-8 with TRBJ1-6; D gene uncertain. The germline V and J ends were trimmed by 3 bases and 7 bases, with 20 bases remaining between them. The CDR3 contains 17 residues. CDR1 is SGHTS, CDR2 YDEGEE, per germline. The CDR3 DNA is TGTGCCAGCAGCTCGCCCTCCGTCTCACGCCCCAATTCACCCCTCCACTTT. Residues: CASSSPSVSRPNSPLHF. Looking up the rest from reference TRBV5-8 and TRBJ1-6 gives the full variable domain: EAGVTQSPTHLIKTRGQQATLRCSPISGHTSVYWYQQALGLGLQFLLWYDEGEERNRGNFPPRFSGRQFPNYSSELNVNALELEDSALYLCASSSPSVSRPNSPLHFGNGTRLTVT.

The chain combines TRBV30 with TRBJ1-4, with D possibly being TRBD1 (6 bases). The CDR3 length is 16 residues. The germline V gene encodes CDR1 GTSNPN and CDR2 SVGIG (reference sequence). The V end lost 1 base, the J end lost 6 bases, and 18 bases lay between the germline ends. CDR3 bases: TGTGCCTGGAGTGGCTCAGCGGGGGGCGCGTATGAAAAACTGTTTTTT. Its protein is CAWSGSAGGAYEKLFF.

This rearrangement joins TRBV5-6 to TRBJ2-3; TRBD2 matches at 13 bases. The CDR3 is made up of 18 amino acids. CDR1 is SGHDT and CDR2 is YYEEEE in the germline V gene. With 5 bases clipped from V and 4 bases from J, the junction kept 13 bases outside the gene matches. CDR3 nucleotide sequence: TGTGCCAGCAGTCAGCCGGGACTAGCGGGGTTCAGTGCAGATACGCAGTATTTT. Translation: CASSQPGLAGFSADTQYF.

The genes are TRBV27 and TRBJ2-5, with TRBD2 matching over 8 bases. The CDR3 covers 15 residues. The germline V gene encodes CDR1 MNHEY and CDR2 SMNVEV (reference sequence). J gave up 4 bases and V 2 bases, and 6 bases lay outside the gene matches. In nucleotides, the CDR3 is TGTGCCAGCAGTTTAGGGACTAGGGTGTCAGAGACCCAGTACTTC. As protein: CASSLGTRVSETQYF.

The rearrangement uses TRBV6-5 and TRBJ1-2; 7 bases align to TRBD1. The CDR3 is 13 amino acids. V gave up 5 bases and J gave up 6 bases; unmatched junction bases: 6. The germline CDR1 and CDR2 sequences are MNHEY and SVGAGI. The CDR3 loop is CASSLGTVDGYTF. The CDR3 region has the DNA TGTGCCAGCAGTCTCGGGACAGTAGATGGCTACACCTTC.

The CDR3 protein is CASSSPGSYEAFF. Here the CDR3 DNA reads TGTGCCAGCAGTTCCCCAGGAAGCTACGAAGCTTTCTTT. The rearrangement joins TRBV27 to TRBJ1-1; D gene uncertain. This CDR3 contains 13 residues. From germline, CDR1 is MNHEY and CDR2 SMNVEV (reference sequence). Trimming cost V 4 bases and J 8 bases, with 14 bases left between them.

J is TRBJ1-1 and V is TRBV5-6; D gene uncertain. Between the trimmed V and J ends, which lost 0 bases and 7 bases, there was a span of 10 bases. This CDR3 has 13 residues. Germline-derived CDR1 and CDR2 are SGHDT and YYEEEE. DNA of the CDR3: TGTGCCAGCAGCTTGGCCCTGGCCATTGAAGCTTTCTTT. This encodes CASSLALAIEAFF.

The rearrangement joins TRBV9 to TRBJ1-3, with unresolved D. Germline V lookup: CDR1 SGDLS, CDR2 YYNGEE. This CDR3 comprises 15 residues. V lost 3 bases to trimming and J lost 0 bases, with 10 bases between them. CDR3 region: CASSEDGSSGNTIYF. The CDR3 DNA reads as TGTGCCAGCAGCGAAGACGGAAGCTCTGGAAACACCATATATTTT.

The V and J genes are TRBV25-1 and TRBJ2-1; D is ambiguous. Germline CDR1 is MGHDK and CDR2 is SYGVNS. Between the trimmed V and J ends, which lost 4 bases and 6 bases, there was a span of 4 bases. This CDR3 spans 11 amino acids. The CDR3 is CASSVINEQFF. The CDR3 DNA follows: TGTGCCAGCAGTGTTATCAATGAGCAGTTCTTC.

This clone was detected only a few times. The chain uses TRBV27 and TRBJ1-2, with D hard to call. CDR3 length: 12 amino acids. Germline-derived CDR1 and CDR2 are MNHEY and SMNVEV (reference sequence). V lost 6 bases to trimming and J lost 9 bases, with 14 bases between them. The CDR3 sequence is CASSGGGVSYTF. Here the CDR3 DNA reads TGTGCCAGCAGCGGAGGTGGGGTGAGCTACACCTTC.

This clone was detected only a few times. CDR3 residues: CASSPRPLDGYTF. As DNA, the CDR3 is TGTGCCAGCTCACCACGACCCCTGGACGGCTACACCTTC. This chain links TRBV18 with TRBJ1-2; D is uncertain. Germline CDR1 is KGHSH and CDR2 is LQKENI. This CDR3 has 13 residues. The V gene lost 1 base and the J gene lost 8 bases, with 11 bases spanning the gap.

The rearrangement joins TRBV29-1 to TRBJ2-1; TRBD1 might be the D (6 bases). The CDR3 spans 14 residues. Germline CDR1 reads SQVTM; CDR2 reads ANQGSEA. The ends were cut back, 0 bases at V and 3 bases at J, with 9 bases in the middle. Written as DNA, the CDR3 is TGCAGCGTTGAAGACAGGGGAAGCTACAATGAGCAGTTCTTC. Translating it yields CSVEDRGSYNEQFF.

This sequence joins TRBV4-1 and TRBJ2-7, with D possibly matching TRBD2 (5 bases). V shed 2 bases and J shed 7 bases, with 9 bases lying between them. Germline V gene data show CDR1 as MGHRA and CDR2 as YSYEKL. The CDR3 contains 12 residues. The CDR3 spells CASSQNRGEQYF. The DNA of the CDR3 is TGCGCCAGCAGCCAAAACAGAGGGGAGCAGTACTTC.

The chain links TRBV13 to TRBJ1-1, with a possible D match to TRBD1 (5 bases). Germline CDR1 PRHDT, CDR2 FYEKMQ (reference sequence). CDR3 length: 14 residues. V was shortened by 4 bases and J by 8 bases, with 17 bases between the two germline ends. The CDR3 nucleotides read TGTGCCAGCAGCTATTCCGACAGCGGCCTCGAAGCTTTCTTT. Residues: CASSYSDSGLEAFF.

The chain links TRBV7-9 to TRBJ2-5; D is ambiguous. Trimming removed 2 bases from V and 2 bases from J, with 9 bases in between. Per the germline V gene, CDR1 is SEHNR and CDR2 is FQNEAQ (reference sequence). The CDR3 is 14 residues long. The CDR3 bases are TGTGCCAGCAGCTTATCGGGCTTGCAAGAGACCCAGTACTTC. Its translation is CASSLSGLQETQYF. Variable domain in full (rest from reference TRBV7-9 and TRBJ2-5): DTGVSQNPRHKITKRGQNVTFRCDPISEHNRLYWYRQTLGQGPEFLTYFQNEAQLEKSRLLSDRFSAERPKGSFSTLEIQRTEQGDSAMYLCASSLSGLQETQYFGPGTRLLVL.

Only one count was recorded for this clone. This chain connects TRBV25-1 to TRBJ2-6; D gene ambiguous. Germline values: CDR1 MGHDK, CDR2 SYGVNS. Between the trimmed V and J ends, which lost 3 bases and 4 bases, there was a span of 1 base. This CDR3 is built from 12 residues. In DNA form, the CDR3 reads TGTGCCAGCAGTGACGGGGCCAACGTCCTGACTTTC. Its translation is CASSDGANVLTF.

This clone was observed a handful of times. The V and J genes are TRBV21-1 and TRBJ2-6. TRBV21-1 has pseudogene status. The CDR3 totals 19 residues. CDR3 coding DNA: TGTGCCAGCAGGAAAGCGAGGGGGAGGCCGCACTCTGGGGCCAACGTCCTGACTTTC. Protein: CASRKARGRPHSGANVLTF.

The chain joins TRBV5-4 to TRBJ1-1; 8 bases fit TRBD1. Per the germline V gene, CDR1 is SGHNT and CDR2 is YYREEE (reference sequence). J gave up 2 bases and V 4 bases, and 13 bases lay outside the gene matches. The length of the CDR3 is 17 residues. The CDR3 reads CASSGGWTGRVNTEAFF. DNA of the CDR3: TGTGCCAGCAGCGGGGGATGGACAGGGAGGGTCAACACTGAAGCTTTCTTT.

The chain recombines TRBV29-1 with TRBJ2-7, with D maybe TRBD2 (5 bases). Germline V gene data show CDR1 as SQVTM and CDR2 as ANQGSEA. The V end lost 0 bases, the J end lost 2 bases, and 8 bases lay between the germline ends. This CDR3 is 13 amino acids long. This CDR3 is CSVEDEGPYEQYF. The CDR3 DNA sequence: TGCAGCGTTGAAGATGAGGGTCCCTACGAGCAGTACTTC.